This paragraph covers one TCR beta chain sequence. This CDR3 has 13 amino acids. The V gene lost 3 bases and the J gene lost 4 bases, with 6 bases spanning the gap. Unique molecular identifiers were attached to individual cDNA molecules. TCRdb reprocessed the 5' RACE reads via MiXCR and lists one record per CDR3 protein. The sample records about 40,000 distinct CDR3 sequences, 5% to 6.5% being singletons. This sample is part of a study of early T cells in non-severe SARS-CoV-2 infection. Sequenced: whole blood. This chain joins TRBV12-3 or TRBV12-4 and TRBJ1-4, with unresolved D. The TCR was taken from an adult who was a healthcare worker with PCR-confirmed SARS-CoV-2 infection or an uninfected control (not recorded which). The CDR3 DNA is TGTGCCAGCAGTTTGCGGGATAATGAAAAACTGTTTTTT. This sequence encodes CASSLRDNEKLFF.